The clone carrying this T cell receptor beta chain was recorded many times. These data come from a study of T-cell reconstitution after alpha-beta-depleted transplantation in children. The J segment lost 1 base and the V segment lost 2 bases, leaving 4 bases of the junction unmatched. Germline CDR1 and CDR2: SGHTA and FQGNSA. The CDR3 sequence is 15 residues long. Using unique molecular identifiers, the investigators prepared the TCRbeta library. TCRdb fed the PCR reads into MiXCR, producing one record per CDR3 protein. This sample has 200,000 to 250,000 distinct CDR3 sequences; approximately 12% occur once, and the top ten carry over 2%.

Material: PBMCs from the stem cell graft donor, obtained from the stem cell graft. The TCR originated in a human donor who donated a stem cell graft to a child with acute lymphoblastic leukemia. J is TRBJ1-1 and V is TRBV7-2; 7 bases match TRBD1. The CDR3 DNA sequence: TGTGCCAGCAGCTTACGACAGGGAGGGAACACTGAAGCTTTCTTT. Translated, it gives CASSLRQGGNTEAFF.